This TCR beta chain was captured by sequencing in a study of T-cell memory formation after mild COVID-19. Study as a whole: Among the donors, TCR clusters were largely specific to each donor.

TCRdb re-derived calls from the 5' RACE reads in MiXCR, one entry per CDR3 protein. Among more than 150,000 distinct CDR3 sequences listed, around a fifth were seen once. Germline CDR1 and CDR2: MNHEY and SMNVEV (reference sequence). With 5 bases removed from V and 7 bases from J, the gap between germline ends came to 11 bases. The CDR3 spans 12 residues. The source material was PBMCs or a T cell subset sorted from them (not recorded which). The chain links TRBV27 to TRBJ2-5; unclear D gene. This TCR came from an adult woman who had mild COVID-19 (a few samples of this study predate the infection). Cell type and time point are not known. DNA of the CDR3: TGTGCCAGCAGTATCCCTCCGGGGACCCAGTACTTC. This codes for CASSIPPGTQYF.